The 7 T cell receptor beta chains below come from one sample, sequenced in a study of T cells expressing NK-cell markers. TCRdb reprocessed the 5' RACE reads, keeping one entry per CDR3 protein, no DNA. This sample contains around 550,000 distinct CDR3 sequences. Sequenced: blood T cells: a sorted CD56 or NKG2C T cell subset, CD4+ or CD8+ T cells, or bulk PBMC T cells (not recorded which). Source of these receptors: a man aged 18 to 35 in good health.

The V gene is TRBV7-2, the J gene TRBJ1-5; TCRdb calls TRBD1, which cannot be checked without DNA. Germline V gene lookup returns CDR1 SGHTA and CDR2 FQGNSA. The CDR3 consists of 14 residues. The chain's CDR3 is CASSPRDRNQPQHF.

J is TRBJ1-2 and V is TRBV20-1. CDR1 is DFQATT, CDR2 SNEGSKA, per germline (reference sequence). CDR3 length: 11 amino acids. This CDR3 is CSAKVGVGYTF.

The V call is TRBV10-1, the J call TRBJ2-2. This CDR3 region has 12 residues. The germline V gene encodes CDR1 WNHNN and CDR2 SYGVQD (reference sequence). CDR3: CASSRGVGELFF.

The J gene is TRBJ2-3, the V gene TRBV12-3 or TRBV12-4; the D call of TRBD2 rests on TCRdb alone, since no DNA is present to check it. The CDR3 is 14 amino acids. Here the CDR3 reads CASSLREFLDTQYF.

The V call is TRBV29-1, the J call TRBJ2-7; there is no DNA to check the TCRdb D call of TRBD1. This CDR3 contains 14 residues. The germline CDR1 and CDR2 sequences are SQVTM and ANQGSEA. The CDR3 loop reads CSVVRTGVESEQYF.

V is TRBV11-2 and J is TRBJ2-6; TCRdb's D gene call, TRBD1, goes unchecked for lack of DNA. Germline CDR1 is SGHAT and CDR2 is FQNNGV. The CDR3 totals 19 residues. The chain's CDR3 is CASSLSPPSSYSGANVLTF.

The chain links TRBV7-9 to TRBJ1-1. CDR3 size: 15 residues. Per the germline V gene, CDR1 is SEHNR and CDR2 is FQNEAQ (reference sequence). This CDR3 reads CASSLYVSANTEAFF.